The 5 T cell receptor beta chains in this list originate from one sample, sequenced in a study of Ad26.COV2.S vaccination and SARS-CoV-2 variants. Sequencing was performed with immunoSEQ multiplex PCR; in TCRdb, only in-frame clones are kept and a portion is missing. Of around 450,000 clones in the sample, roughly nine tenths were seen once. Documented treatment: some 19 received Ad26.COV2.S at low or high dose, single or two shots; 5 received placebo; per-sample allocation not given. Sample collection was performed on day 63 after the first vaccine or placebo injection. The starting material was peripheral blood, obtained in a trial of Ad26.COV2.S vaccine versus placebo. The receptors were gathered from a person between 18 and 59 years old who received the Ad26.COV2.S COVID-19 vaccine or a placebo.

The chain uses TRBV7-2 and TRBJ1-2; 7 positions match TRBD1. Germline trimming cut 5 bases from V and 3 bases from J; bases unmatched to any gene: 9. There are 15 residues in the CDR3. Per germline, CDR1 SGHTA and CDR2 FQGNSA. The CDR3: CASSHPPGGDYGYTF. The CDR3 DNA reads TGTGCCAGCAGCCACCCCCCAGGGGGGGACTATGGCTACACCTTC.

This chain joins TRBV5-6 and TRBJ2-7; D call uncertain. Germline CDR1 is SGHDT and CDR2 is YYEEEE. This CDR3 region has 13 residues. V was shortened by 2 bases and J by 6 bases, with 12 bases between the two germline ends. The CDR3 DNA follows: TGTGCCAGCAGCTTTGGTCCAGAAAGCGAGCAGTACGTC. Its protein product is CASSFGPESEQYV.

The chain employs TRBV5-1 and TRBJ1-6; the D gene is possibly TRBD1 (5 bases). Germline-derived CDR1 and CDR2 are SGHRS and YFSETQ. This CDR3 comprises 14 residues. The V and J ends lost 1 base and 8 bases respectively, with 10 bases between them. The CDR3 loop is CASSLQGQDSPLHF. The CDR3 coding sequence is TGCGCCAGCAGCTTGCAGGGCCAGGATTCACCCCTCCACTTT.

This rearrangement joins TRBV7-2 to TRBJ1-2; no clear D. Germline CDR1 and CDR2: SGHTA and FQGNSA. With 5 bases removed from V and 8 bases from J, the gap between germline ends came to 21 bases. This CDR3 has 15 residues. CDR3 amino acids: CASSPLGRNLGGYTF. DNA of the CDR3: TGTGCCAGCAGCCCGTTAGGAAGGAACTTGGGGGGCTACACCTTC. Variable domain in full (rest from reference TRBV7-2 and TRBJ1-2): GAGVSQSPSNKVTEKGKDVELRCDPISGHTALYWYRQSLGQGLEFLIYFQGNSAPDKSGLPSDRFSAERTGGSVSTLTIQRTQQEDSAVYLCASSPLGRNLGGYTFGSGTRLTVV.

This rearrangement joins TRBV7-9 to TRBJ1-1; possible D gene TRBD1, 6 bases. Germline V CDR1 and CDR2: SEHNR, FQNEAQ (reference sequence). Trimming took 1 base from V and 5 from J, leaving 11 bases between them. The CDR3 covers 14 residues. The CDR3 spells CASSLVGADTEAFF. The CDR3 DNA is TGTGCCAGCAGCTTAGTGGGGGCAGATACTGAAGCTTTCTTT.